The clone carrying this TCR beta chain was recorded many times. The CDR3 runs 17 residues. With V trimmed by 6 bases and J by 6 bases, 11 bases remained unmatched. Germline V lookup: CDR1 MNHEY, CDR2 SMNVEV (reference sequence). Unique molecular identifiers tagged the TCRbeta library. TCRdb recomputed calls from the PCR reads with MiXCR, one row per CDR3 protein. The data contain roughly 300,000 distinct CDR3 sequences, roughly 11% of them singletons. The data belong to a study of T-cell reconstitution after alpha-beta-depleted transplantation in children. This clonotype was obtained from a male patient between 2 and 10 years old who had a stem cell transplant for chronic granulomatous disease, so the T cells may come from the graft donor. The material sequenced was peripheral blood, taken 180 days after TCRalphabeta/CD19-depleted stem cell transplant. The chain has TRBV27 and TRBJ2-1; 13 bases agree with TRBD2. CDR3 sequence: CASSPPTGLAGVNEQFF. CDR3 coding DNA: TGTGCCAGCAGCCCCCCGACTGGACTAGCGGGAGTCAATGAGCAGTTCTTC.